Following are 10 T cell receptor beta chains from one sample sequenced in a study of cytomegalovirus exposure and HLA in healthy donors. The study ran its PCR with 60 Vbeta and 13 Jbeta primers. Sequencing was performed with immunoSEQ multiplex PCR; in TCRdb, only in-frame clones are kept and a portion is missing. Here the sample spans about 190,000 clones, around 86% being singletons. Sample: PBMCs. These receptors originate from a woman between 45 and 60 years old in good health and CMV-seropositive.

The CDR3 DNA sequence: TGTGCCAGCTCACCGAACGCAGCGAACACCGGGGAGCTGTTTTTT. Its protein product is CASSPNAANTGELFF. The V and J genes are TRBV18 and TRBJ2-2; D remains ambiguous. The V gene's germline CDR1 is KGHSH and CDR2 LQKENI. CDR3 length equals 15 residues. Between the trimmed V and J ends, which lost 3 bases and 0 bases, there was a span of 8 bases.

The V and J genes are TRBV18 and TRBJ2-7, with D possibly matching TRBD1 (7 bases). The CDR3 has 16 residues. Germline CDR1 KGHSH, CDR2 LQKENI. The V end lost 2 bases, the J end lost 2 bases, and 16 bases lay between the germline ends. The CDR3 here is CASSPSPGRGAYEQYF. The DNA for the CDR3 is TGTGCCAGCTCACCAAGCCCGGGCAGGGGGGCCTACGAGCAGTACTTC.

The CDR3: CASSAIPGRQETQYF. The CDR3 DNA sequence: TGTGCCAGCAGTGCCATCCCGGGGAGGCAAGAGACCCAGTACTTC. This chain links TRBV2 with TRBJ2-5, with D possibly matching TRBD2 (6 bases). With 4 bases removed from V and 2 bases from J, the gap between germline ends came to 14 bases. The CDR3 is made up of 15 amino acids. The germline CDR1 and CDR2 sequences are SNHLY and FYNNEI.

The chain uses TRBV19 and TRBJ1-6, with a weak D call TRBD1 (5 bases). In germline, CDR1 is LNHDA, CDR2 SQIVND (reference sequence). V was cut by 5 bases and J by 6 bases, with 17 bases left in between. The CDR3 is 16 amino acids. The CDR3 DNA follows: TGTGCCAGTAGTGCCACAGCGGGGGTTGGTAATTCACCCCTCCACTTT. Its protein is CASSATAGVGNSPLHF.

This chain uses TRBV7-9 with TRBJ1-2, with no clear D. This CDR3 is 13 amino acids long. Trimming took off 5 bases at V and 8 bases at J, with 15 bases between the two ends. The germline V gene encodes CDR1 SEHNR and CDR2 FQNEAQ (reference sequence). DNA for the CDR3: TGTGCCAGCAGCCCTGACATGTTTGGCGGCTACACCTTC. Translated, it gives CASSPDMFGGYTF.

This clone was seen more than once but under ten times. The V and J genes are TRBV7-9 and TRBJ2-1, with D possibly being TRBD1 (6 bases). Trimming cost V 5 bases and J 5 bases, with 16 bases left between them. The V gene's germline CDR1 is SEHNR and CDR2 FQNEAQ (reference sequence). This CDR3 has 15 amino acids. CDR3 amino acids: CASSPRQVYNNEQFF. Here the CDR3 DNA reads TGTGCCAGCAGCCCCAGACAGGTCTACAACAATGAGCAGTTCTTC.

This rearrangement joins TRBV2 to TRBJ1-5, with 8 bases identical to TRBD1. V lost 5 bases, J lost 6 bases, and 6 bases stayed unmatched. The germline CDR1 and CDR2 sequences are SNHLY and FYNNEI. The CDR3 is made up of 14 amino acids. CDR3 nucleotides: TGTGCCAGCAGTATTCAGGGGGCTGGTCAGCCCCAGCATTTT. It translates to CASSIQGAGQPQHF.

The chain is built from TRBV6-5 and TRBJ1-1, with D possibly TRBD1 on 5 matching bases. Germline lookup yields CDR1 MNHEY and CDR2 SVGAGI. V lost 7 bases and J lost 4, with 16 bases in between. CDR3 size: 14 residues. The CDR3 reads CASIDPRGGTEAFF. The CDR3 DNA sequence: TGTGCCAGCATCGATCCTCGGGGGGGCACTGAAGCTTTCTTT.

The chain employs TRBV7-9 and TRBJ1-1, with 7 bases that match TRBD1. The germline V gene encodes CDR1 SEHNR and CDR2 FQNEAQ (reference sequence). V lost 10 bases, J lost 3 bases, and 2 bases stayed unmatched. This CDR3 has 11 residues. CDR3 residues: CATDRDTEAFF. The CDR3, as DNA: TGTGCCACCGACAGGGACACTGAAGCTTTCTTT.

This chain uses TRBV7-9 with TRBJ2-3; D ambiguous. Trimming stripped 9 bases from V and 7 bases from J, with 11 bases between. Per the germline V gene, CDR1 is SEHNR and CDR2 is FQNEAQ (reference sequence). There are 11 residues in the CDR3. CDR3: CASEDSNTQYF. The CDR3 nucleotides read TGTGCCAGTGAAGACTCGAATACGCAGTATTTT.